These 17 T cell receptor beta chains originate from one sample sequenced in a study of T cell changes during pregnancy in multiple sclerosis. Clones were read by immunoSEQ multiplex PCR, and TCRdb kept only the in-frame ones, dropping some. The profile shows approximately 88,000 clones, 90% to 95% of them singletons. Sequencing used peripheral blood, obtained in the third trimester of pregnancy. The receptors here all came from a female donor with multiple sclerosis, enrolled in a pregnancy study.

The chain links TRBV7-8 to TRBJ1-1; D ambiguous. V was clipped by 5 bases and J by 4 bases, with 11 bases between them. Germline lookup yields CDR1 SGHVS and CDR2 FQNEAQ. The CDR3 length is 13 residues. CDR3 in DNA: TGTGCCAGCAGCCTGGTCAAGCCCACTGAAGCTTTCTTT. Translation: CASSLVKPTEAFF.

The chain links TRBV7-3 to TRBJ2-3; TRBD2 aligns across 7 bases. CDR3 length: 15 amino acids. Germline V lookup: CDR1 SGHTA, CDR2 FQGTGA. The V segment lost 1 base and the J segment 3 bases; nucleotides outside the gene matches: 4. This CDR3 reads CASSLSGRVTDTQYF. In DNA, the CDR3 is TGTGCCAGCAGCTTAAGTGGGAGGGTAACAGATACGCAGTATTTT.

The chain is built from TRBV5-8 and TRBJ2-1; D is perhaps TRBD1 (5 bases). The CDR3 loop spans 15 amino acids. The germline CDR1 and CDR2 sequences are SGHTS and YDEGEE. Trimming pared 0 bases from V and 3 bases from J, leaving 10 bases between. In nucleotides, the CDR3 is TGTGCCAGCAGCTTGGGTCAGGGTGGCTACAATGAGCAGTTCTTC. Its protein is CASSLGQGGYNEQFF.

This chain links TRBV4-1 with TRBJ2-1, with 10 nucleotides matching TRBD2. The CDR3 is 17 amino acids. Germline trimming cut 0 bases from V and 4 bases from J; bases unmatched to any gene: 6. The germline gives CDR1 MGHRA, CDR2 YSYEKL. The CDR3: CASSQESGRAAYNEQFF. The CDR3 DNA follows: TGCGCCAGCAGCCAAGAAAGCGGGAGGGCGGCTTACAATGAGCAGTTCTTC.

The rearrangement joins TRBV28 to TRBJ2-7, with 8 bases identical to TRBD1. Trimming cost V 7 bases and J 2 bases; bases outside gene matches: 10. The germline V gene encodes CDR1 MDHEN and CDR2 SYDVKM. This CDR3 has 15 amino acids. This CDR3 is CASIGRGLGTYEQYF. CDR3 DNA: TGTGCCAGCATTGGCAGGGGGCTTGGTACCTACGAGCAGTACTTC. The full variable domain, in which reference TRBV28 and TRBJ2-7 provide the parts outside the CDR3, is DVKVTQSSRYLVKRTGEKVFLECVQDMDHENMFWYRQDPGLGLRLIYFSYDVKMKEKGDIPEGYSVSREKKERFSLILESASTNQTSMYLCASIGRGLGTYEQYFGPGTRLTVT.

The chain is built from TRBV9 and TRBJ2-1; D ambiguous. V was shortened by 6 bases and J by 5 bases, with 12 bases between the two germline ends. Germline lookup yields CDR1 SGDLS and CDR2 YYNGEE. The CDR3 is 13 residues long. This CDR3 reads CASNLESDNEQFF. As DNA, the CDR3 is TGTGCCAGCAATCTAGAATCCGACAATGAGCAGTTCTTC.

This chain connects TRBV27 to TRBJ2-7; 12 nucleotides line up with TRBD2. CDR1 and CDR2 from the germline V gene are MNHEY and SMNVEV (reference sequence). The CDR3 runs 15 residues. V lost 5 bases and J lost 0; bases outside the gene matches: 2. The CDR3 is CASSKTSGGSYEQYF. CDR3 coding DNA: TGTGCCAGCAGTAAGACTAGCGGGGGCTCCTACGAGCAGTACTTC.

Comments on this clone: At one end the junction does not follow the germline gene, possibly because of a read error. The identical CDR3 is also encoded by other nucleotide sequences in the sample. This rearrangement joins TRBV7-2 to TRBJ1-1; D is perhaps TRBD1 (6 bases). The CDR3 is 13 residues long. The germline CDR1 and CDR2 sequences are SGHTA and FQGNSA. The CDR3 loop is CASSSGWDTEAFF. The CDR3 DNA sequence: TGTGCCAGCAGCTCAGGGTGGGACACCGAAGCTTTCTTT.

V is TRBV6-1 and J is TRBJ2-5; 9 bases align to TRBD1. V lost 6 bases to trimming and J lost 4 bases; unmatched junction nucleotides: 6. The CDR3 extends over 14 amino acids. Germline V gene sequence: CDR1 MNHNS, CDR2 SASEGT. This CDR3 reads CASRTYRGRETQYF. The CDR3 nucleotides read TGTGCCAGCAGGACCTACAGGGGGCGAGAGACCCAGTACTTC.

This clone came up once. This chain connects TRBV27 to TRBJ2-7; D ambiguous. V was cut by 4 bases and J by 6 bases, with 10 bases left in between. The CDR3 spans 12 residues. The V gene's germline CDR1 is MNHEY and CDR2 SMNVEV (reference sequence). CDR3 sequence reads: CASSSRPGEQYF. CDR3 coding DNA: TGTGCCAGCAGTTCCCGGCCGGGCGAGCAGTACTTC.

The CDR3 is CASSLGANTQYF. CDR3 DNA: TGTGCCAGCAGCTTAGGGGCAAATACGCAGTATTTT. The gene calls are TRBV11-3 and TRBJ2-3; D is unclear. The CDR3 is 12 amino acids. Germline V gives CDR1 SGHNT, CDR2 YENEEA. V was cut by 1 base and J by 7 bases, with 6 bases left in between.

For the CDR3, the DNA is TGTGCCAGTAGCCTCATGAGTTCAGGGTACACTGAAGCTTTCTTT. The encoded protein is CASSLMSSGYTEAFF. The chain is built from TRBV19 and TRBJ1-1, with D possibly matching TRBD1 (5 bases). This CDR3 has 15 amino acids. Between the trimmed V and J ends, which lost 6 bases and 3 bases, there was a span of 17 bases. CDR1 is LNHDA, CDR2 SQIVND, per germline (reference sequence). Full variable domain (rest looked up from reference TRBV19 and TRBJ1-1): DGGITQSPKYLFRKEGQNVTLSCEQNLNHDAMYWYRQDPGQGLRLIYYSQIVNDFQKGDIAEGYSVSREKKESFPLTVTSAQKNPTAFYLCASSLMSSGYTEAFFGQGTRLTVV.

The V gene is TRBV10-1, the J gene TRBJ1-5; D is unclear. This CDR3 region has 16 residues. Trimming shortened V by 0 bases and J by 6 bases, and 15 bases separated the two germline ends. Germline CDR1 WNHNN, CDR2 SYGVQD (reference sequence). The CDR3 loop reads CASSESTVWLGQPQHF. DNA for the CDR3: TGCGCCAGCAGTGAGTCAACAGTCTGGTTGGGTCAGCCCCAGCATTTT.

The J gene is TRBJ1-1, the V gene TRBV18; 9 nucleotides agree with TRBD1. The V segment lost 5 bases and the J segment 5 bases; nucleotides outside the gene matches: 6. The germline V gene encodes CDR1 KGHSH and CDR2 LQKENI. The length of the CDR3 is 14 residues. CDR3 loop: CASSARDRETEAFF. The CDR3 DNA reads TGTGCCAGCTCAGCCCGGGACAGGGAAACTGAAGCTTTCTTT. The full variable domain, with the rest looked up from reference TRBV18 and TRBJ1-1, is NAGVMQNPRHLVRRRGQEARLRCSPMKGHSHVYWYRQLPEEGLKFMVYLQKENIIDESGMPKERFSAEFPKEGPSILRIQQVVRGDSAAYFCASSARDRETEAFFGQGTRLTVV.

The chain links TRBV30 to TRBJ2-7; 9 bases fit TRBD2. Trimming cost V 8 bases and J 3 bases; bases outside gene matches: 14. The CDR3 extends over 15 amino acids. Germline V gene sequence: CDR1 GTSNPN, CDR2 SVGIG (reference sequence). CDR3 in DNA: TGTGCCGCCCGTCCTCCTAGCGGGATCCGCTACGAGCAGTACTTC. Amino acid sequence: CAARPPSGIRYEQYF.

The rearrangement links TRBV5-1 to TRBJ2-3; D might be TRBD2 (5 bases). CDR1 SGHRS and CDR2 YFSETQ come from the germline V gene. V shed 2 bases and J shed 1 base, with 8 bases lying between them. This CDR3 contains 14 residues. The CDR3 sequence: CASSFGDGTDTQYF. As DNA, the CDR3 is TGCGCCAGCAGCTTCGGGGATGGCACAGATACGCAGTATTTT.

This chain uses TRBV29-1 with TRBJ2-1; weak D call: TRBD1 (5 bases). The germline V gene has CDR1 SQVTM and CDR2 ANQGSEA. CDR3 length equals 13 residues. The ends were cut back, 2 bases at V and 6 bases at J, with 11 bases in the middle. CDR3 nucleotides: TGCAGCGTTGAAAGGGGAAATCGCAATGAGCAGTTCTTC. Its translation: CSVERGNRNEQFF.